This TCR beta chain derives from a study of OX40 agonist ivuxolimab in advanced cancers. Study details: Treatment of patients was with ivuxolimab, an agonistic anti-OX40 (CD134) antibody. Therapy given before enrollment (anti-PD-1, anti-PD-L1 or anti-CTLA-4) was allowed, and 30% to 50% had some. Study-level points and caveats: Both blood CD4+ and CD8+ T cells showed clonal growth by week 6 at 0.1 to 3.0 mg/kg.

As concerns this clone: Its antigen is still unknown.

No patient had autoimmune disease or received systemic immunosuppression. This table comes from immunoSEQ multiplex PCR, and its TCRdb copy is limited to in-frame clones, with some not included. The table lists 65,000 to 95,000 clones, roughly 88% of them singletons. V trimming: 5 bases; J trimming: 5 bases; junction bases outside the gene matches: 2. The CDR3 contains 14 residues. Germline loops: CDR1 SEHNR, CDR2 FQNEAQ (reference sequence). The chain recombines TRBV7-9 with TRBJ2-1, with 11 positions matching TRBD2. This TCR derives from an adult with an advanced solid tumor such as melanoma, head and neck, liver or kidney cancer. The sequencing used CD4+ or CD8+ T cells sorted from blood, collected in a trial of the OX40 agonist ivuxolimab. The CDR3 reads CASSRSGRDNEQFF. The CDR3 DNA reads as TGTGCCAGCAGCCGTAGCGGGAGGGACAATGAGCAGTTCTTC.